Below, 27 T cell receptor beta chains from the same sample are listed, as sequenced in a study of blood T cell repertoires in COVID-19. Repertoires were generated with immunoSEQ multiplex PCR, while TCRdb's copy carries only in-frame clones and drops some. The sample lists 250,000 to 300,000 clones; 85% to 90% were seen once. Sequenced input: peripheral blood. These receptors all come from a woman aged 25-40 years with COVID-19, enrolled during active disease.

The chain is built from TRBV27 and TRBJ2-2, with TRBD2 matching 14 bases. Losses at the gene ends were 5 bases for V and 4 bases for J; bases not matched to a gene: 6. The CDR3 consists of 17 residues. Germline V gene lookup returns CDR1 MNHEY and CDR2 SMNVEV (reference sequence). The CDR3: CASSATSGRVVTGELFF. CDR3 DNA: TGTGCCAGCAGTGCGACTAGCGGGAGGGTCGTCACCGGGGAGCTGTTTTTT.

The CDR3 nucleotides are TGTGCCAGCAGACCCGGACAGGGAACCTACGAGCAGTACTTC. This translates into CASRPGQGTYEQYF. The chain joins TRBV28 to TRBJ2-7, with 8 bases lining up with TRBD1. The CDR3 is 14 residues long. Looked up from germline, CDR1 is MDHEN and CDR2 is SYDVKM. Unmatched junction bases numbered 6, after V lost 6 bases and J lost 2 bases.

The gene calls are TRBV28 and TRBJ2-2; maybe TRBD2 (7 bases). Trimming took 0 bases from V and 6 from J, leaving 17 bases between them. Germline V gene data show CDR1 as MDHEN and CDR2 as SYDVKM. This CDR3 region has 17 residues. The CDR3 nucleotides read TGTGCCAGCAGTTTATGGGGGGGGCTAGGAGGAGCCGGGGAGCTGTTTTTT. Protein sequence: CASSLWGGLGGAGELFF.

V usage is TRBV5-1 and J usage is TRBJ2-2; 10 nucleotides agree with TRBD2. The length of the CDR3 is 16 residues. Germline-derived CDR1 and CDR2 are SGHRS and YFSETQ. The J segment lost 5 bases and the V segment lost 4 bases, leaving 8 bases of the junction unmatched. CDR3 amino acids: CASSGSGRGLTGELFF. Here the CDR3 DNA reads TGCGCCAGCAGCGGCAGCGGGAGGGGTCTGACCGGGGAGCTGTTTTTT.

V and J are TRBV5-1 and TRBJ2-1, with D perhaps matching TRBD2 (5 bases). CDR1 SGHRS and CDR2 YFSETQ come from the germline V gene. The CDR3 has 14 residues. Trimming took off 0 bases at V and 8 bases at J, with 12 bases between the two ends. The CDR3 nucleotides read TGCGCCAGCAGCTTGGGTTTGACTACCCATGAGCAGTTCTTC. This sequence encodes CASSLGLTTHEQFF.

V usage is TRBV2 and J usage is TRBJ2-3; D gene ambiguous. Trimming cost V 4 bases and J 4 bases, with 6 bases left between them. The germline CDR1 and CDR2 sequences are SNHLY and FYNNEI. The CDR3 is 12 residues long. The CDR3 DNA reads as TGTGCCAGCAGTGGGGCCTCAGATACGCAGTATTTT. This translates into CASSGASDTQYF.

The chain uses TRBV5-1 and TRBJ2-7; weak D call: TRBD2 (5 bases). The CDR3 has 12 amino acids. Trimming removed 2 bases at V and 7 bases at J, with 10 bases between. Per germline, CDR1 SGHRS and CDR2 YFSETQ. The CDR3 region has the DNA TGCGCCAGCAGCTTTAGAGGGTGGGAGCAGTACTTC. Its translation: CASSFRGWEQYF.

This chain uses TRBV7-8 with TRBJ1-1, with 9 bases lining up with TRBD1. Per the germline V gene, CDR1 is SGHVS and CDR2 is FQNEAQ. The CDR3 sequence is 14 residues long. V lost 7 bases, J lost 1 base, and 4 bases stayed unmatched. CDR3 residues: CASIPGQGNTEAFF. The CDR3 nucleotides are TGTGCCAGCATTCCGGGACAGGGGAACACTGAAGCTTTCTTT.

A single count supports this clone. CDR3 loop: CATSDLGQGAYEQYF. CDR3 nucleotides: TGTGCCACCAGTGATTTGGGGCAGGGTGCCTACGAGCAGTACTTC. V gene TRBV24-1 combines with J gene TRBJ2-7; D possibly corresponds to TRBD1 (5 bases). The CDR3 length is 15 residues. CDR1 is KGHDR, CDR2 SFDVKD, per germline. Trimming pared 0 bases from V and 2 bases from J, leaving 10 bases between.

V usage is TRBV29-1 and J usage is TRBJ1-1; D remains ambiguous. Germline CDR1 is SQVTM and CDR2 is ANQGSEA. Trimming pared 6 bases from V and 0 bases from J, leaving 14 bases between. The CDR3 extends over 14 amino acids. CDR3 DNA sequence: TGCAGCGTCGATCTAGGACTTTTGAACACTGAAGCTTTCTTT. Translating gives CSVDLGLLNTEAFF.

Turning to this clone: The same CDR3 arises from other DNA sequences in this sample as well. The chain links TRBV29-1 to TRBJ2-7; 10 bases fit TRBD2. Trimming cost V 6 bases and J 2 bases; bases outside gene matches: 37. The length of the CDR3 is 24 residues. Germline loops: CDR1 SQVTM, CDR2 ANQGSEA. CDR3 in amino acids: CSVRGYHRFPRLHLAGDTTYEQYF. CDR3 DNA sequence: TGCAGCGTCCGAGGATACCACAGGTTTCCGCGATTACACCTAGCGGGAGATACAACCTACGAGCAGTACTTC.

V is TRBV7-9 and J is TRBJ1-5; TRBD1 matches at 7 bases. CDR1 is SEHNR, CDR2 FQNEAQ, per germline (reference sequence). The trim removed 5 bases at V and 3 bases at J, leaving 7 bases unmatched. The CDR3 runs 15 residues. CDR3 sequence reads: CASSLDRDYNQPQHF. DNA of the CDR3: TGTGCCAGCAGCCTAGACAGGGATTACAATCAGCCCCAGCATTTT.

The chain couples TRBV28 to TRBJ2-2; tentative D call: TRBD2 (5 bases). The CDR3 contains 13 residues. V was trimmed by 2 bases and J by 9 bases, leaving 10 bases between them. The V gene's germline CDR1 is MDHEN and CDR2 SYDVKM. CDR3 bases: TGTGCCAGCAGTTTAAGCGGCCGAAGGGAGCTGTTTTTT. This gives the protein CASSLSGRRELFF.

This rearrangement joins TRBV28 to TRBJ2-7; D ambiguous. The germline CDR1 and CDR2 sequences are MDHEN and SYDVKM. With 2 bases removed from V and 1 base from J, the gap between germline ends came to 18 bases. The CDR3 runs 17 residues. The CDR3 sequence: CASSLGSGSTFSYEQYF. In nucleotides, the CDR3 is TGTGCCAGCAGTTTAGGGTCAGGTTCTACCTTTTCCTACGAGCAGTACTTC.

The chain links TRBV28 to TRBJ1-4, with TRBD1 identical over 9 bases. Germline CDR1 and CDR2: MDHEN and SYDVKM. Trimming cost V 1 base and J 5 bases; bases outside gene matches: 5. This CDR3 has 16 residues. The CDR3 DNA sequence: TGTGCCAGCAGTTTATTCCAAGGGACAGGGAATGAAAAACTGTTTTTT. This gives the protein CASSLFQGTGNEKLFF.

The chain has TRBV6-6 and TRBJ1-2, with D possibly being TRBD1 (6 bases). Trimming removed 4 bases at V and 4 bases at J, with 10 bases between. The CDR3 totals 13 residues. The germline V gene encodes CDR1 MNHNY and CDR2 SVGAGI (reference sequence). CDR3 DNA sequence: TGTGCCAGCAGTTGGACAGAAACCTATGGCTACACCTTC. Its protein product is CASSWTETYGYTF.

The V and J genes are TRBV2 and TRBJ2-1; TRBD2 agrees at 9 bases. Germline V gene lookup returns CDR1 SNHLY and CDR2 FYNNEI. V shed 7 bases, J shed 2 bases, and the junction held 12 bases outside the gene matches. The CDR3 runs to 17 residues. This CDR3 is CASNGQREEGPYNEQFF. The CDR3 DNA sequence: TGTGCCAGCAATGGACAGCGGGAGGAGGGACCCTACAATGAGCAGTTCTTC.

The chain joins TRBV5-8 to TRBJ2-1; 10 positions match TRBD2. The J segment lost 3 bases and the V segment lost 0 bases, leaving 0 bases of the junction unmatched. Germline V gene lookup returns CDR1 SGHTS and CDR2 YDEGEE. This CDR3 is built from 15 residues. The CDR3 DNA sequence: TGTGCCAGCAGCTTGGGACTAGCGGGCTACAATGAGCAGTTCTTC. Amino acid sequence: CASSLGLAGYNEQFF.

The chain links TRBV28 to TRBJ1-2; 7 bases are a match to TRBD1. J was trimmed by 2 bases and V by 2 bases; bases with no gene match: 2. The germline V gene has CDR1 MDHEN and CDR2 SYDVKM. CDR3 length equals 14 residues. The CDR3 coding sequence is TGTGCCAGCAGTTTAAGGGGGCGGAACTATGGCTACACCTTC. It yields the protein CASSLRGRNYGYTF.

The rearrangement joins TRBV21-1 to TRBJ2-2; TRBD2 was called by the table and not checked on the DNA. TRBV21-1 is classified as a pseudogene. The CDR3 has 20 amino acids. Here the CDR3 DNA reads TGTGCCAGCAGCAAAGTGAGGCCTCCCATAGGGCGGGAGAACACCGGGGAGCTGTTTTTT. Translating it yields CASSKVRPPIGRENTGELFF.

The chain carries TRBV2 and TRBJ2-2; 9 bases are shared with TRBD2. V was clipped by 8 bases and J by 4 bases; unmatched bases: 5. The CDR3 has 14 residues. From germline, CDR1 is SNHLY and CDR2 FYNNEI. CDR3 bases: TGTGCCAGCTTGGCTAGCGGGGCCACCGGGGAGCTGTTTTTT. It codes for CASLASGATGELFF.

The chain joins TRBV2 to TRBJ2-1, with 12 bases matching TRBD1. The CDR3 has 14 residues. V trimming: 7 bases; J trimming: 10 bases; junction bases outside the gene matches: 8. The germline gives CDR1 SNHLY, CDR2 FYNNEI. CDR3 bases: TGTGCCAGCATAGGGGACAGGGGGCGTAAGGAGCAGTTCTTC. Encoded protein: CASIGDRGRKEQFF.

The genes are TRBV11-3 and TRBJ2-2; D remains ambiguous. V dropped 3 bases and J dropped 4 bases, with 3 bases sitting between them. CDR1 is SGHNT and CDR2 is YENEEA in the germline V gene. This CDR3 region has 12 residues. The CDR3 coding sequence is TGTGCCAGCAGCTTCCGCACCGGGGAGCTGTTTTTT. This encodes CASSFRTGELFF.

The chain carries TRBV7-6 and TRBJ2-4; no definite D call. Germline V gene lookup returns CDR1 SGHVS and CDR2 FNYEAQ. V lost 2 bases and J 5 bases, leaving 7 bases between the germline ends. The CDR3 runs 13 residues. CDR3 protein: CASSLSPENIQYF. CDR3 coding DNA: TGTGCCAGCAGCTTATCCCCGGAAAACATTCAGTACTTC.

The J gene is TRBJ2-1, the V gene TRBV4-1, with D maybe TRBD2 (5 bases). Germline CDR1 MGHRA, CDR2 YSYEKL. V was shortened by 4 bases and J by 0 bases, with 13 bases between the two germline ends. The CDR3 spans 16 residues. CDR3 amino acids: CASSRLTGSSYNEQFF. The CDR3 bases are TGCGCCAGCAGCCGCTTGACGGGAAGCTCCTACAATGAGCAGTTCTTC.

CDR3 nucleotide sequence: TGTGCCAGTAGTGTCCGAAGAGGGGAAGCTTTCTTT. Translation: CASSVRRGEAFF. V and J are TRBV19 and TRBJ1-1, with D uncertain. The germline CDR1 and CDR2 sequences are LNHDA and SQIVND (reference sequence). This CDR3 comprises 12 residues. The V gene lost 5 bases and the J gene lost 8 bases, with 12 bases spanning the gap.

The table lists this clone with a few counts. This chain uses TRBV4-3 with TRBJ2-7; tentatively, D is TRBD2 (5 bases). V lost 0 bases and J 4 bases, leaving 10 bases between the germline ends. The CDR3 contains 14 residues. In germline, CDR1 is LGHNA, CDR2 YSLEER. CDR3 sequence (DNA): TGCGCCAGCAGCCAAGATTTTCGAGGGTACGAGCAGTACTTC. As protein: CASSQDFRGYEQYF.